Described below is a single T cell receptor beta chain sequence and its context. Its specificity is unknown. With iRepertoire HTBI primers and Arm-PCR of CDR3 regions, TCR beta libraries were built. Original analysis: Identified across the samples were over 50 TRBV segments and around 14 TRBJ segments. TCRdb used MiXCR to reprocess the multiplex PCR reads, holding one entry per CDR3 protein. In this record, the V and J calls reflect TCRdb's handling and not the investigators' own analysis. The sample yields 200,000 to 250,000 distinct CDR3 sequences, around 20% seen once. These data originate in a study of regulatory T cells in long-lasting Graves disease. Overall study findings and caveats: Accuracy might have suffered from few samples.

Time point indicated: newly diagnosed GD, antithyroid drugs for less than 3 months. There was RNA extracted from PBMCs, and the TCR library was made from it. The material sequenced was peripheral blood mononuclear cells (PBMCs), taken at new diagnosis, from a patient treated with antithyroid drugs. This TCR derives from a female donor with Graves disease.

CDR3 DNA sequence: TGTGCCAGCAGCTTAGTAGCAGGGGTTAGCTACGAGCAGTACTTC. Translating gives CASSLVAGVSYEQYF. The chain joins TRBV7-2 to TRBJ2-7; tentatively, D is TRBD1 (6 bases). Per the germline V gene, CDR1 is SGHTA and CDR2 is FQGNSA. The CDR3 sequence is 15 residues long. The V gene lost 1 base and the J gene lost 3 bases, with 13 bases spanning the gap.